This TCR beta chain was recorded in a study of T-cell reconstitution after alpha-beta-depleted transplantation in children. Unique molecular identifiers were built into the TCRbeta library. One entry per CDR3 protein, called by TCRdb with MiXCR from the PCR reads. The table has roughly 160,000 distinct CDR3 sequences, 11% seen once. Unmatched junction bases numbered 16, after V lost 3 bases and J lost 3 bases. The CDR3 covers 19 residues. The germline CDR1 and CDR2 sequences are SGHAT and FQNNGV. General study points: About two months after transplant, alpha-beta T cells reportedly came from several hundred expanded graft clones. Day-60 TCRbeta diversity that was high in some patients was derived from surviving recipient T cells and thymic progenitors. T cells produced anew were the main source of T-cell counts and diversity one year after transplant.

For this clonotype: Its antigen is currently unknown.

The chain has TRBV11-2 and TRBJ2-5, with 10 positions matching TRBD1. The starting material was PBMCs, obtained before TCRalphabeta/CD19-depleted stem cell transplant. This clonotype was obtained from a boy aged 2 to 10 with acute myeloid leukemia, due to receive a stem cell transplant. The CDR3: CASSLGQWGGTGEEETQYF. The CDR3 DNA is TGTGCCAGCAGCTTGGGCCAGTGGGGCGGGACAGGGGAAGAAGAGACCCAGTACTTC.